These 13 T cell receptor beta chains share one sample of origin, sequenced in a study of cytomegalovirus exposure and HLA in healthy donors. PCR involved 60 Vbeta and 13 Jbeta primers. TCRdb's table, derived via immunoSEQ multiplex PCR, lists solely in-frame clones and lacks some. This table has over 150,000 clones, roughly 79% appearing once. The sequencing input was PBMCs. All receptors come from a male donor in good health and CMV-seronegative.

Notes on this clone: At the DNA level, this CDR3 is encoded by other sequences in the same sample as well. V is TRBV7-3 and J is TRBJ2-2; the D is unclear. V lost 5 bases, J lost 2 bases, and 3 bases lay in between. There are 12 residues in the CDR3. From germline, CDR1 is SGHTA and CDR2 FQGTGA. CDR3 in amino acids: CASSPNTGELFF. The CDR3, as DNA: TGTGCCAGCAGCCCAAACACCGGGGAGCTGTTTTTT.

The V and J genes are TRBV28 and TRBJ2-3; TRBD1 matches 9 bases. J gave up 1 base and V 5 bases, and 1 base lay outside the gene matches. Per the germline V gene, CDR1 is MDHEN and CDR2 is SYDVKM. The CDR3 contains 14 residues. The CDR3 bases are TGTGCCAGCAGTGGGGACAGGGGCACAGATACGCAGTATTTT. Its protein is CASSGDRGTDTQYF.

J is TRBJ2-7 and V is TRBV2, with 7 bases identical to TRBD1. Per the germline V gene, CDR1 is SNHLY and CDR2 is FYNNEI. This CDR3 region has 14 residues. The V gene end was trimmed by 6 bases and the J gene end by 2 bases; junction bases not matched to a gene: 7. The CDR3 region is CASRVPGGTYEQYF. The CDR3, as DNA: TGTGCCAGCAGGGTCCCAGGGGGAACCTACGAGCAGTACTTC.

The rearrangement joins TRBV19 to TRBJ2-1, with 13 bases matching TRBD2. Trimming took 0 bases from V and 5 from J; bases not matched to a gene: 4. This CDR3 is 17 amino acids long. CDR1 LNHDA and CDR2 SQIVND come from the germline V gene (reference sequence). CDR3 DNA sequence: TGTGCCAGTAGTATAGATCATGGACTAGCGGGAGACAATGAGCAGTTCTTC. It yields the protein CASSIDHGLAGDNEQFF.

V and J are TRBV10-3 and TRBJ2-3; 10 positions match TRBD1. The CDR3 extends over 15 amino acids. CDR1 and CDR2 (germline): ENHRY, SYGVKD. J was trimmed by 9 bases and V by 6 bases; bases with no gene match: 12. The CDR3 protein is CAIRGRGDRGGTQYF. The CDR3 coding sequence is TGTGCCATCAGGGGAAGAGGGGACAGGGGAGGAACGCAGTATTTT.

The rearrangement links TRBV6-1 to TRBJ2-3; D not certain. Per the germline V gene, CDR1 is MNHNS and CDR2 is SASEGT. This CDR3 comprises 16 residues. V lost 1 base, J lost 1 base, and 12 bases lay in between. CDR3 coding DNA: TGTGCCAGCAGTGAAGGGCCTTCTCGGGGCACAGATACGCAGTATTTT. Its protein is CASSEGPSRGTDTQYF.

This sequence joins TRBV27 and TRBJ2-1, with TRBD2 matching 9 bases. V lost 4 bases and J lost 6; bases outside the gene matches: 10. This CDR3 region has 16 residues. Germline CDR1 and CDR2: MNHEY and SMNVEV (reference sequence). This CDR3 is CASSSTGTSWGNEQFF. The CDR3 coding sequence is TGTGCCAGCAGTTCTACCGGGACTAGCTGGGGCAATGAGCAGTTCTTC.

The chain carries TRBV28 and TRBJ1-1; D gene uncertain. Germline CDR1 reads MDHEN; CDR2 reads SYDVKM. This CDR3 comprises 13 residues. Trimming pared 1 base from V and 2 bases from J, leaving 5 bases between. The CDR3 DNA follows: TGTGCCAGCAGTTTATATAGTAACACTGAAGCTTTCTTT. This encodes CASSLYSNTEAFF.

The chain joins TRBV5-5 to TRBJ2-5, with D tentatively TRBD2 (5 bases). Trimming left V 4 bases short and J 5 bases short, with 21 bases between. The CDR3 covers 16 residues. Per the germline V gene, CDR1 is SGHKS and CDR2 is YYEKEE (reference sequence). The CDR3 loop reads CASSPDFWTGGETQYF. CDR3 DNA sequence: TGTGCCAGCAGCCCAGACTTCTGGACGGGCGGGGAGACCCAGTACTTC.

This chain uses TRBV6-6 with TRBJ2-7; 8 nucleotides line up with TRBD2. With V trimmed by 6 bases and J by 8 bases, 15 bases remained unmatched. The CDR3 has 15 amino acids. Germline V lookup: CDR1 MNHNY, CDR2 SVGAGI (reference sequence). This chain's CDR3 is CASRPSVAGNPKQYF. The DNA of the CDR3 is TGTGCCAGCAGGCCGTCGGTAGCGGGAAATCCGAAGCAGTACTTC.

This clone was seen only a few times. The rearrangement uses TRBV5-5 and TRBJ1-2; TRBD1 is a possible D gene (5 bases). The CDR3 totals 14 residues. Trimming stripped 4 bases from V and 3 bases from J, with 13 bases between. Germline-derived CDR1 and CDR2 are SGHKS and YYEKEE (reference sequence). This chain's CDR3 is CASSRFLGDYGYTF. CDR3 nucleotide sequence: TGTGCCAGCAGCCGATTTCTAGGGGACTATGGCTACACCTTC.

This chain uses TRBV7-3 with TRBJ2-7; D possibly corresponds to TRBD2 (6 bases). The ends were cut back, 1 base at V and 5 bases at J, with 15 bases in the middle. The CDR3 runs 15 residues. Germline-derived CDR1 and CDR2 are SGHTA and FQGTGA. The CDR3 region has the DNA TGTGCCAGCAGCTTAATCTCCGGGGGTGGTAACGAGCAGTACTTC. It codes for CASSLISGGGNEQYF.

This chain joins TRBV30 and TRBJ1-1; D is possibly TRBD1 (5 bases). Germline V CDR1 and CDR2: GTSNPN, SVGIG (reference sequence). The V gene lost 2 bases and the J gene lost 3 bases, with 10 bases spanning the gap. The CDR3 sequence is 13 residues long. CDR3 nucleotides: TGTGCCTGGAGTCCGGGGGTTCACACTGAAGCTTTCTTT. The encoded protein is CAWSPGVHTEAFF.